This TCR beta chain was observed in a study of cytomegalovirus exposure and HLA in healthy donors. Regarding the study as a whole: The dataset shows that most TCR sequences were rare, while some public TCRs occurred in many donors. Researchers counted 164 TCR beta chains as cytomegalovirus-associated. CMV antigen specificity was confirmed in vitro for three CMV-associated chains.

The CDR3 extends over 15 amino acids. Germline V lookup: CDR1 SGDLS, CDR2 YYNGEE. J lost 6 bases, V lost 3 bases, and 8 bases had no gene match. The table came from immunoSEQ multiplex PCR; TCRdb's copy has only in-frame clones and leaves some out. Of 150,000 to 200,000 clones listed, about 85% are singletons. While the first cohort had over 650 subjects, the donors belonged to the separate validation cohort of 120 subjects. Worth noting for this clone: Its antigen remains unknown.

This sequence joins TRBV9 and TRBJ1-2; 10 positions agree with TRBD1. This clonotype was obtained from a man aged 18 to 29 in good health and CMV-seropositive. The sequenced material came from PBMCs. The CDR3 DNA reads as TGTGCCAGCAGCGAAAGCCGGGACAGGGGACATGGCTACACCTTC. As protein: CASSESRDRGHGYTF. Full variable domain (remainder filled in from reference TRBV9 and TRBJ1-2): DSGVTQTPKHLITATGQRVTLRCSPRSGDLSVYWYQQSLDQGLQFLIQYYNGEERAKGNILERFSAQQFPDLHSELNLSSLELGDSALYFCASSESRDRGHGYTFGSGTRLTVV.